This T cell receptor (beta chain) emerged from a study of T-cell memory formation after mild COVID-19. Study observations and caveats: Memory cells collected pre-infection included some clones that later responded, suggesting cross-reactive memory joined. Second-wave clones that peaked on day 37 lacked confirmed SARS-CoV-2 specificity. Day 15 to 85 contracting clones showed balanced CD4/CD8; later expanders leaned CD4+.

The CDR3 has 16 residues. Between the trimmed V and J ends, which lost 5 bases and 6 bases, there was a span of 19 bases. Per the germline V gene, CDR1 is SGHTA and CDR2 is FQGNSA. This clonotype has just a few counts. Its antigen is still unknown. Amplification by 5'RACE using constant-segment primers produced TCR alpha and TCR beta cDNA libraries that carried sample barcodes and UMIs. Each CDR3 protein is one row after TCRdb ran MiXCR on the 5' RACE reads. Here the sample spans roughly 580,000 distinct CDR3 sequences, 18% being singletons. The specimen was PBMCs or a T cell subset sorted from them (not recorded which). The receptor was derived from an adult woman who had mild COVID-19 (a few samples of this study predate the infection). Cell type and time point are not known. This sequence joins TRBV7-2 and TRBJ1-4; weak D call: TRBD1 (5 bases). CDR3 protein: CASSNPEGSYHEKLFF. In nucleotides, the CDR3 is TGTGCCAGCAGCAACCCTGAGGGGAGCTACCATGAAAAACTGTTTTTT.